These 8 T cell receptor beta chains originate from one sample sequenced in a study of T cell responses to AZD1222 COVID-19 vaccine. Sequencing was performed with immunoSEQ multiplex PCR; in TCRdb, only in-frame clones are kept and a portion is missing. The table includes roughly 140,000 clones, roughly 90% detected once. Here the sequenced sample was peripheral blood, taken 28 days after the second AZD1222 dose. The receptors come from an adult who received the AZD1222 COVID-19 vaccine.

Regarding this clone: Germline is not matched at one junction end, which may reflect a read error. The same CDR3 can be traced to other DNA sequences in this sample. The chain joins TRBV12-3 or TRBV12-4 to TRBJ2-1; D gene unclear. The CDR3 has 11 amino acids. This CDR3 reads CASSLGNEQFF. The CDR3 DNA is TGTGCCAGCAGCTTAGGCAATGAGCAGTTCTTC.

This clone is a singleton in its sample. J is TRBJ2-7 and V is TRBV7-2, with 8 bases identical to TRBD2. CDR3 length equals 14 residues. Unmatched junction bases numbered 8, after V lost 10 bases and J lost 0 bases. Looked up from germline, CDR1 is SGHTA and CDR2 is FQGNSA. CDR3 sequence reads: CATLPTSDSYEQYF. The CDR3 DNA reads as TGTGCCACCCTACCGACTAGCGACTCCTACGAGCAGTACTTC.

This chain links TRBV10-2 with TRBJ2-5; D is perhaps TRBD1 or TRBD2 (6 bases each). There are 14 residues in the CDR3. V was shortened by 9 bases and J by 5 bases, with 19 bases between the two germline ends. CDR1 and CDR2 (germline): WSHSY, SAAADI. The CDR3 region is CASSARGLGETQYF. DNA for the CDR3: TGCGCCAGTTCGGCCAGGGGACTGGGGGAGACCCAGTACTTC.

This chain uses TRBV11-2 with TRBJ1-2; maybe TRBD1 (5 bases). This CDR3 region has 14 residues. The V gene's germline CDR1 is SGHAT and CDR2 FQNNGV. Trimming shortened V by 3 bases and J by 4 bases, and 12 bases separated the two germline ends. Here the CDR3 reads CASSLGGAGYGYTF. The DNA of the CDR3 is TGTGCCAGCAGCTTGGGGGGAGCAGGCTATGGCTACACCTTC.

The CDR3 here is CASSYGESYEQYF. CDR3 coding DNA: TGTGCCAGCAGTTACGGAGAGAGCTACGAGCAGTACTTC. The rearrangement uses TRBV6-5 and TRBJ2-7, with D unresolved. Germline V CDR1 and CDR2: MNHEY, SVGAGI. Between the trimmed V and J ends, which lost 2 bases and 3 bases, there was a span of 8 bases. The CDR3 loop spans 13 amino acids.

The chain combines TRBV19 with TRBJ1-1, with TRBD1 as a possible D gene (6 bases). CDR3 length: 14 residues. Trimming took 7 bases from V and 5 from J, leaving 17 bases between them. The germline gives CDR1 LNHDA, CDR2 SQIVND (reference sequence). The CDR3: CASTPPGARTEAFF. CDR3 bases: TGTGCCAGTACTCCCCCGGGGGCGAGGACTGAAGCTTTCTTT.

This chain joins TRBV29-1 and TRBJ1-2; D is uncertain. The ends were cut back, 4 bases at V and 1 base at J, with 7 bases in the middle. Germline loops: CDR1 SQVTM, CDR2 ANQGSEA. This CDR3 is 12 amino acids long. CDR3 loop: CSVAVSNYGYTF. CDR3 coding DNA: TGCAGCGTTGCGGTCAGTAACTATGGCTACACCTTC.

This clone was observed once. The chain has TRBV24-1 and TRBJ1-5, with D uncertain. Germline values: CDR1 KGHDR, CDR2 SFDVKD. This CDR3 comprises 13 residues. V lost 1 base to trimming and J lost 6 bases, with 6 bases between them. The CDR3 DNA reads TGTGCCACCAGTGATTTTGTGGGTCAGCCCCAGCATTTT. This codes for CATSDFVGQPQHF.